Presented here are 2 T cell receptor beta chains from one specimen sequenced in a study of T-cell reconstitution after alpha-beta-depleted transplantation in children. Unique molecular identifiers were used in preparing the TCRbeta library. TCRdb reprocessed the PCR reads with MiXCR, giving one entry per CDR3 protein. Altogether 110,000 or so distinct CDR3 sequences are present, around 6.4% being singletons, with the ten largest covering roughly 24%. The sample was PBMCs, mostly from graft donor cells, taken 360 days after TCRalphabeta/CD19-depleted stem cell transplant. All receptors derive from a male patient between 2 and 10 years old who had a stem cell transplant for acute lymphoblastic leukemia, so the T cells may come from the graft donor.

This clonotype was seen at least ten times. V is TRBV10-3 and J is TRBJ2-1; D call uncertain. Germline V CDR1 and CDR2: ENHRY, SYGVKD. The V and J ends lost 2 bases and 4 bases respectively, with 12 bases between them. CDR3 length equals 15 residues. The CDR3 DNA reads TGTGCCATCAGTGAGAGGTCAGGCACTTACAATGAGCAGTTCTTC. Translation: CAISERSGTYNEQFF.

This clonotype was seen many times. The chain uses TRBV25-1 and TRBJ2-7, with 11 bases lining up with TRBD1. The CDR3 extends over 16 amino acids. With V trimmed by 1 base and J by 4 bases, 6 bases remained unmatched. Per the germline V gene, CDR1 is MGHDK and CDR2 is SYGVNS. The CDR3 spells CASSEFPGTGGYEQYF. As DNA, the CDR3 is TGTGCCAGCAGTGAATTCCCTGGGACAGGGGGTTACGAGCAGTACTTC.